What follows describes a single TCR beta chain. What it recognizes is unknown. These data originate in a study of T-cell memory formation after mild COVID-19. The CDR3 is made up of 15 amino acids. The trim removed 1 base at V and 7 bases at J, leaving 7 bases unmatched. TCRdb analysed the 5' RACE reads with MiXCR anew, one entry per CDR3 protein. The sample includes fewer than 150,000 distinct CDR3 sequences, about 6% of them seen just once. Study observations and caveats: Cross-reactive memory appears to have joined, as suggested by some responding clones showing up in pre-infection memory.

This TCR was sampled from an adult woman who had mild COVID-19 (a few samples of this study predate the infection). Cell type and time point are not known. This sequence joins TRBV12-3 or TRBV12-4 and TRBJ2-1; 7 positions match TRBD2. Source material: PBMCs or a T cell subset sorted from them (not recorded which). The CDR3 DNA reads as TGTGCCAGCAGTTTAGGCGGGGGAGGGAGGAATGAGCAGTTCTTC. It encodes CASSLGGGGRNEQFF.